This T cell receptor (beta chain) came from a study of cytomegalovirus exposure and HLA in healthy donors. The ends were cut back, 5 bases at V and 5 bases at J, with 12 bases in the middle. The CDR3 extends over 13 amino acids. Germline V gives CDR1 MRHNA, CDR2 SNTAGT. This clone appeared a few times. The primer mix had 60 Vbeta and 13 Jbeta primers. The table came from immunoSEQ multiplex PCR; TCRdb's copy has only in-frame clones and leaves some out. The sample holds roughly 75,000 clones, roughly 82% seen once. Sample: PBMCs. The genes are TRBV6-4 and TRBJ1-1, with D tentatively TRBD1 (5 bases). The source of this sequence is an older man in good health and CMV-seropositive. The chain's CDR3 is CASSMTDGTEAFF. The DNA for the CDR3 is TGTGCCAGCAGTATGACAGATGGGACTGAAGCTTTCTTT.